This T cell receptor beta chain was captured in a study of shared clonotypes between healthy human individuals (dated by TCRdb to 2018 to 2020). About the full investigation: Two women and three men aged 18 to 49 years were included in the cohort. For each donor, CD4 naive and CD4 memory were each run on three plates, CD8 naive on two plates, and CD8 memory on one plate. To increase sequencing depth and limit assay-specific biases, TCR repertoire library preparation and sequencing were carried out by different laboratories using diverse techniques. Blood TCR repertoires of 5 or 6 healthy adults were deeply sequenced to estimate repertoire size and the extent of clonotype sharing between individuals. Between about 0.9 and 8.9 billion PBMCs per donor were obtained by leukapheresis. Study-level results and caveats: Approximately 5% of naive CD4, 3.5% of naive CD8, around 2.3% of memory CD4, and about 0.4% of memory CD8 clonotypes were shared across a few donors. Sampling was limited to blood, and TCR repertoires in tissue likely differ from TCR repertoires in blood. The genetic and exposure-history diversity represented was limited by the small number of donors. Even with the large sequencing depth, rarefaction of the sorted-subset datasets indicated that sequencing was incomplete. Naive subsets generally had larger estimated clonotype richness than memory subsets did. Pairwise subsampling led to the expectation that sequencing depth would affect the degree of clonotype sharing among donors. Compared with non-shared clonotypes, the clonotypes found in all four sorted-subset donors had higher generation probabilities.

Comments on this clone: The target of this receptor is not known. The sample holds no much larger clone one base away, and base qualities are not on file.

The donors were healthy, HIV-negative adults with no recently reported acute infections or vaccinations. Every donor was a Caucasian adult residing in Nashville, Tennessee, USA. CD4+ T cells were enriched through magnetic negative selection, after which naive cells were positively selected on CD45RA and the remaining negative fraction served as the memory subset. After blood collection by leukapheresis, PBMCs were isolated using Ficoll-Histopaque density gradient centrifugation and then cryopreserved in the vapor phase of liquid nitrogen. Analytical flow cytometry was used to check the purity and quantity of every magnetically sorted T cell population. From each sorted fraction, genomic DNA was isolated and quantified by UV absorbance on a Nanodrop 2000c. Using the deep immunoSEQ assay, TCR CDR3 regions were amplified from genomic DNA by multiplex PCR. Genomic DNA extracted from each cell subset was distributed evenly over all wells of several immunoSEQ 96-well plates, and each plate served as one replicate. Each replicate PCR for sorted subsets received about 210 ng genomic DNA, equal to about 29,000 T cell genomes. Purified libraries were measured with a Qubit 3.0 fluorometer, size-checked on a Bioanalyzer 2100, and measured again with the KAPA Library Quantification kit. Every immunoSEQ 96-well plate was sequenced on a separate single-read 150-cycle Illumina NextSeq 550 flow cell. For the original study's pipeline: Because the immunoSEQ output held only junctional sequences and lacked quality scores, the filtering could not match the filtering applied to full-length reads. To assign V/J genes and CDR3, sequences were annotated using PyIR, a Python wrapper for IgBLAST v1.9, with IMGT germline references. Any read was removed if the V/J assignment was weak (E-value above 1e-6), the CDR3 was missing, or the read contained stop codons, out-of-frame junctions, or ambiguous translated residues. V3J clonotypes were defined as sequences sharing an identical inferred V gene, J gene, and CDR3 amino acid sequence. Percentage overlap between repertoires was calculated by dividing the number of shared unique clonotypes by the size of the smaller repertoire. RTK rarefaction, the Chao1 estimator, and Recon v2.1 estimates of unobserved clonotypes were used to assess repertoire richness. Generation probabilities for all TCRbeta clonotypes obtained by the gDNA method from a handful of donors were computed using OLGA. This immuneACCESS table, as held by TCRdb, lists in-frame sequences with V and J called but not all clones. Of the missing ones, under half trace to an unresolved V gene in checked studies; the others have no known cause. V and J calls and clone size are given by that table; D and trimming were obtained from the DNA. Within this sample are about 2 million clones, with around 95% of them counted one time only. The ten largest account for 0.1% to 0.15% of the sample.

The CDR3 runs 15 residues from the cysteine to the phenylalanine. Left in the record is the CDR3 DNA by itself, 45 bases read in frame from the first base. Trimming removed 0 bases from V and 5 bases from J, leaving 13 bases between the germline ends. For CDR1 and CDR2, the germline V gene lists LGHNA and YSLEER. The rearranged segments are TRBV4-3 and TRBJ1-2, with no reliable assignment of the D segment. Sequenced material: naive CD4+ T cells sorted from blood. Taken with the paper, the label for cell subset or site translates to: CD45RA+ positively selected. The clonotype originates from a man between 18 and 35 years old in good health. The CDR3 region: CASSQDGQKLYGYTF. DNA sequence: TGCGCCAGCAGCCAAGACGGGCAGAAGCTTTATGGCTACACCTTC.